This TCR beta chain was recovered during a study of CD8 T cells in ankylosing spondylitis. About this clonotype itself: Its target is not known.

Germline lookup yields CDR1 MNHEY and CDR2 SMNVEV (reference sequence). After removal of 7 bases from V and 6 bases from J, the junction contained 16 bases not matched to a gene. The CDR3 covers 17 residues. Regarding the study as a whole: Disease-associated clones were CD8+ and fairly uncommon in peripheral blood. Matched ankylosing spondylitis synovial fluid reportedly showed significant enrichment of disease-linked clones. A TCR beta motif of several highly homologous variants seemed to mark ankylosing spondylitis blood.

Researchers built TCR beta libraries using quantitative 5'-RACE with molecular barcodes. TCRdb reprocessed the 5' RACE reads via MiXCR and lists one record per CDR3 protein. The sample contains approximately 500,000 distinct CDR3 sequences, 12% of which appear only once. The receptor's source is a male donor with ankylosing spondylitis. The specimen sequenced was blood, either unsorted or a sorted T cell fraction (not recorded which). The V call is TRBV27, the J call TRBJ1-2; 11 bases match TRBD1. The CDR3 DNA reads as TGTGCCAGCACCCCAAACGCCGGGACAGGGGGTATCAATGGCTACACCTTC. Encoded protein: CASTPNAGTGGINGYTF.